In this sample, the clone carrying this TCR beta chain turned up many times. Its antigen is as yet unknown. This specimen belongs to a study of neurological immune-mediated disorders. The CDR3 is made up of 12 amino acids. V lost 1 base to trimming and J lost 7 bases, with 8 bases between them. From germline, CDR1 is SGHRS and CDR2 YFSETQ. The authors obtained over 200 million TCR-beta sequences from 15-18 subjects per sequencing run. One entry per CDR3 protein results from TCRdb running MiXCR on the 5' RACE reads. Of roughly 75,000 distinct CDR3 sequences detected, approximately 2.4% appear once; the ten largest clones hold more than 0.95%. Study observations and caveats: The greatest degree of TCR clonal expansion was observed in HTLV-1-associated myelopathy, with the lowest in multiple sclerosis, below that of healthy controls. Neither clinical nor MRI features showed any association with the multiple sclerosis repertoire cluster, and the authors stated that larger cohorts are needed.

The sequenced material came from PBMCs. The chain carries TRBV5-1 and TRBJ1-1; D ambiguous. This receptor was obtained from a woman between 25 and 40 years old with multiple sclerosis. This CDR3 is CASSLNKDEAFF. CDR3 nucleotide sequence: TGCGCCAGCAGCTTGAACAAAGATGAAGCTTTCTTT. Full variable domain (remainder filled in from reference TRBV5-1 and TRBJ1-1): KAGVTQTPRYLIKTRGQQVTLSCSPISGHRSVSWYQQTPGQGLQFLFEYFSETQRNKGNFPGRFSGRQFSNSRSEMNVSTLELGDSALYLCASSLNKDEAFFGQGTRLTVV.